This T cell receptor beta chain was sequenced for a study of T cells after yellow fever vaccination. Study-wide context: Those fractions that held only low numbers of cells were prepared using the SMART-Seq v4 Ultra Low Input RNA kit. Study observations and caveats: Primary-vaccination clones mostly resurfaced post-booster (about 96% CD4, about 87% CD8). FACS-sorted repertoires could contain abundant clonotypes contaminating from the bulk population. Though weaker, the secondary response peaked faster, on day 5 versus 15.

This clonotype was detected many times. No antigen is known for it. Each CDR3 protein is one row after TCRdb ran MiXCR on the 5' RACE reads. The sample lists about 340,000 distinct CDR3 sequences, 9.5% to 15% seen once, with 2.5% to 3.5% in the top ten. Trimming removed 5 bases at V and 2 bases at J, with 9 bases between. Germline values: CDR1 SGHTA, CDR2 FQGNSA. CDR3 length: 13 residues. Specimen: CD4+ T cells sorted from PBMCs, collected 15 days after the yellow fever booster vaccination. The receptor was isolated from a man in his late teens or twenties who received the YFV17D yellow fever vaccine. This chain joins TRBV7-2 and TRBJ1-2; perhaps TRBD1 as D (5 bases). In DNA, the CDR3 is TGTGCCAGCAGCCCGGACAAGAACTATGGCTACACCTTC. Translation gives CASSPDKNYGYTF.